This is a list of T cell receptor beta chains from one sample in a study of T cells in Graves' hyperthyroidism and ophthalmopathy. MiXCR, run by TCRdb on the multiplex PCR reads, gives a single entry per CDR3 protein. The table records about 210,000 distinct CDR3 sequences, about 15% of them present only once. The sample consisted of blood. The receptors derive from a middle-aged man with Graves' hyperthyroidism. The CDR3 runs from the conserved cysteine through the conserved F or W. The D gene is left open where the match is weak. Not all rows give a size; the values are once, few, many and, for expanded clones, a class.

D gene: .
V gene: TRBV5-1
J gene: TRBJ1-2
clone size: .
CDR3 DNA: TGCGCCAGCAGCGTACAGCCCGAGAACCATGGCTACACCTTC
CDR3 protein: CASSVQPENHGYTF

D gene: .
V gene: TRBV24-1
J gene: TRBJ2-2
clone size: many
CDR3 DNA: TGTGCCACCAGTGATGGGCCAGGGTACACCGGGGAGCTGTTTTTT
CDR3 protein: CATSDGPGYTGELFF

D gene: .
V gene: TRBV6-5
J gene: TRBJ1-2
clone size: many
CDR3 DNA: TGTGCCAGCAGTTACAAGAGGCAGGGGTATGGCTACACCTTC
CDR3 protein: CASSYKRQGYGYTF

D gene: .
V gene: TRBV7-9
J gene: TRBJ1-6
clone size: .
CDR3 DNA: TGTGCCAGCAGCCCCCAGGGGTATAATTCACCCCTCCACTTT
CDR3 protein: CASSPQGYNSPLHF

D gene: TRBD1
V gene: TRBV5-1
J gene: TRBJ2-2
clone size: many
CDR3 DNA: TGCGCCAGCAGCTTCGGGGGACAGGGGAACACCGGGGAGCTGTTTTTT
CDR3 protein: CASSFGGQGNTGELFF

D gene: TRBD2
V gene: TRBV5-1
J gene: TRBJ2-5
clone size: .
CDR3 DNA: TGCGCCAGTAGCACCCTAGGGACTAGCGCGGAGACCCAGTACTTC
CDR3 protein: CASSTLGTSAETQYF

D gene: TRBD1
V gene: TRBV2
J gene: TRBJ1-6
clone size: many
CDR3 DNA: TGTGCCAGCAGTCGGGACAGGGTTGGTTCACCCCTCCACTTT
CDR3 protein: CASSRDRVGSPLHF

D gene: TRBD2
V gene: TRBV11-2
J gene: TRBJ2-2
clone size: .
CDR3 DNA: TGTGCCAGCATCCGAGGCGGTAGCGGGATTTTTGCCGGGGAGCTGTTTTTT
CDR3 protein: CASIRGGSGIFAGELFF

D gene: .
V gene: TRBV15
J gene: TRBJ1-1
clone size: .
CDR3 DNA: TGTGCCACCAGCAGAGCCGAGGGTCTGGACCTTGAAGCTTTCTTT
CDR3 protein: CATSRAEGLDLEAFF

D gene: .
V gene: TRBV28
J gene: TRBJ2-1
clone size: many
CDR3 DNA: TGTGCCAGCAGTACCGAGGCTAGCGCCAAGGCGGAGCAGTTCTTC
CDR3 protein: CASSTEASAKAEQFF

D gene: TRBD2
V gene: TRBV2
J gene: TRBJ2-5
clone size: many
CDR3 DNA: TGTGCCAGCAGAAAAGAGGCCGCTAGCGGCCAAGAGACCCAGTACTTC
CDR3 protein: CASRKEAASGQETQYF

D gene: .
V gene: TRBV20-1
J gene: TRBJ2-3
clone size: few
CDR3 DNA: TGCAGTGCTAGTGGGCTAGCGACCACGGGTACGCAGTATTTT
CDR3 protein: CSASGLATTGTQYF

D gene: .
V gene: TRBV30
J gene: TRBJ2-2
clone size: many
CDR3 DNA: TGTGCCTGGACGAGTGGAGCGGAGACCGGGGAGCTGTTTTTT
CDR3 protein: CAWTSGAETGELFF

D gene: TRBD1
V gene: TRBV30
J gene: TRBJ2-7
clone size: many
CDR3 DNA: TGTGCCTGGAGGGACAGGGGATACCAGCAGTACTTC
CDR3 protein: CAWRDRGYQQYF

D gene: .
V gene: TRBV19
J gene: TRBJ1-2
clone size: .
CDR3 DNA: TGTGCCAGTAGTATCAGGGAAACATCCCTATTAAAGGGCTACACCTTC
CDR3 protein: CASSIRETSLLKGYTF

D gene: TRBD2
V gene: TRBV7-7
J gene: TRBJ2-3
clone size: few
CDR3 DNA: TGTGCTAGCAGCCCAGGACTAGCGGGCCGCACAGATGCGCAGTATTTT
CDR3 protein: CASSPGLAGRTDAQYF

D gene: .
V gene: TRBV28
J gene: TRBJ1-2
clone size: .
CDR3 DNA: TGTGCCAGCAGCTCAAGGGCCATTAACTATGGCTACACCTTC
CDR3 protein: CASSSRAINYGYTF

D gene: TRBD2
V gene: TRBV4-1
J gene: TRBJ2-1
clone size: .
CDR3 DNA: TGCGCCAGCAGCCCCGTAGGGACTAGAAGAAATGAGCAGTTCTTC
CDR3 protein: CASSPVGTRRNEQFF

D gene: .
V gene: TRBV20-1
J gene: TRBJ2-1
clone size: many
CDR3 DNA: TGCAGTGCTAGAGGGGGTAGGGGGAGCTACAATGAGCAGTTCTTC
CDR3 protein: CSARGGRGSYNEQFF

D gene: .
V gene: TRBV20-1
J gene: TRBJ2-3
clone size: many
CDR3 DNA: TGCAGTGCCGCTACTAGGGCAGATACGCAGTATTTT
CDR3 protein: CSAATRADTQYF

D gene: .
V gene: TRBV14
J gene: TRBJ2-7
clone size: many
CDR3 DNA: TGTGCCAGCAGCTACGCTTTACTAGGCGAGCAGTACTTC
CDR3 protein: CASSYALLGEQYF

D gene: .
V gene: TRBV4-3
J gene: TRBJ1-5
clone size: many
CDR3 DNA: TGCGCCAGCAGCCAAGGACCGTTCAATCAGCCCCAGCATTTT
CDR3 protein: CASSQGPFNQPQHF

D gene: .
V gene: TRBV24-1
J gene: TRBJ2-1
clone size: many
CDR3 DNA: TGTGCCACCAGTGACCGTCTAGGATTCGGGGGTGAGCAGTTCTTC
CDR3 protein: CATSDRLGFGGEQFF

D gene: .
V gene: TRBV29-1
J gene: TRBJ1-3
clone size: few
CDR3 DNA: TGCAGCGTAGGGGACTGGCCTAACGGAAACACCATATATTTT
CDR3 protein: CSVGDWPNGNTIYF

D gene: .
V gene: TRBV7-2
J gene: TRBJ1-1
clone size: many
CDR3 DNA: TGTGCCAGCAGCCTTTCCTGGACAGCCGTTCCCGAAGCTTTCTTT
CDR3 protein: CASSLSWTAVPEAFF

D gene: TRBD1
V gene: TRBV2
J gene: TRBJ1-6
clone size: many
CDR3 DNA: TGTGCCAGTTGGGACAGGGTAGTCGTTCCCCTCCACTTT
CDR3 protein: CASWDRVVVPLHF

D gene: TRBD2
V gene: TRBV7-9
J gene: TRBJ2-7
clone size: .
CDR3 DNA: TGTGCCAGCAGCCCCCCTAGCGGGGTATCCTACGAGCAGTACTTC
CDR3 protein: CASSPPSGVSYEQYF

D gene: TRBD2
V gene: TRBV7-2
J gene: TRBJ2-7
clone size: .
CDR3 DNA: TGTGCCAGCAGCTTAACGGGACTAGACCACTACGAGCAGTACTTC
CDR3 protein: CASSLTGLDHYEQYF

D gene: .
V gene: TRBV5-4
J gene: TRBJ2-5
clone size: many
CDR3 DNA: TGTGCCAGCAGCGACAGGACAGAACAAGAGACCCAGTACTTC
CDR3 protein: CASSDRTEQETQYF

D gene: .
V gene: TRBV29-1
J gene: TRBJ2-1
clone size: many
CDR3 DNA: TGCAGCGTTGATAAGGGTACGTCTGCGAATGAGCAGTTCTTC
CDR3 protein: CSVDKGTSANEQFF

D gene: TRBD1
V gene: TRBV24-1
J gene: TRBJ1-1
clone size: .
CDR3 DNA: TGTGCCACCAGTGATCCAGGGGGGACTGAAGCTTTCTTT
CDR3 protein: CATSDPGGTEAFF

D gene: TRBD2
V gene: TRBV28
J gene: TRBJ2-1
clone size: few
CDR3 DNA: TGTGCCAGCAGTTTATCGAGCGGGAGTAATGAGCAGTTCTTC
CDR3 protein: CASSLSSGSNEQFF

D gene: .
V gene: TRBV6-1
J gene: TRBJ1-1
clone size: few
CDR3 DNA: TGTGCCAGCAGTGCCCAGGGACGATCTGAAGCTTTCTTT
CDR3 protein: CASSAQGRSEAFF

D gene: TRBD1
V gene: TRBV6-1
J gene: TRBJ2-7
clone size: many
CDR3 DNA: TGTGCCAGCAGACGGGACAGGGACTACGAGCAGTACTTC
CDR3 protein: CASRRDRDYEQYF

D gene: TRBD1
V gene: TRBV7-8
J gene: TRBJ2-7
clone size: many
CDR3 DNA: TGTGCCAGCAGCTGGGACAGCTACGAGCAGTACTTC
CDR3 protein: CASSWDSYEQYF

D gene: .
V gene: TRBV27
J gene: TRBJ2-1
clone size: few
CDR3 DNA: TGTGCCAGCAGTGGCATGGGGTTACTTAATGAGCAGTTCTTC
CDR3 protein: CASSGMGLLNEQFF

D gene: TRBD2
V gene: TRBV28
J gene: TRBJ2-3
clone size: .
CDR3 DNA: TGTGCCAGCGGGCCCACTAGCGGGAGGGGTTGGGCAGATACGCAGTATTTT
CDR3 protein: CASGPTSGRGWADTQYF

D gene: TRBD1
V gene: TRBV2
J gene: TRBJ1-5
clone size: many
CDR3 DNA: TGTGCCAGCAGGTGGACAGGGCGGGATCAGCCCCAGCATTTT
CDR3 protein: CASRWTGRDQPQHF

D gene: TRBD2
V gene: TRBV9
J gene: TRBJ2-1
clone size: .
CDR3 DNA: TGTGCCAGCAGCGCATTGGGACTAGCGGAGCACGGTGAGCAGTTCTTC
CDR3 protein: CASSALGLAEHGEQFF

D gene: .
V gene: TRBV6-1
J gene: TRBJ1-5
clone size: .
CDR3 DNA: TGTGCCAGCAGTGAAGTTGGGGGCAGCCAGCCCCAGCATTTT
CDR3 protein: CASSEVGGSQPQHF

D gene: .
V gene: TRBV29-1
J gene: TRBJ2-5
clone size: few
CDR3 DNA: TGCAGCGCAGCTCCCTCTGGGGGGGAGACCCAGTACTTC
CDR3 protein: CSAAPSGGETQYF

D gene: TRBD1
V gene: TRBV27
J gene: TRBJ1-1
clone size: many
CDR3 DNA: TGTGCCAGCAGGACAGGGGGTGGTGAAGCTTTCTTT
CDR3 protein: CASRTGGGEAFF

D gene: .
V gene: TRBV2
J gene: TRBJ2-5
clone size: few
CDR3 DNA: TGTGCCAGCAGTGGAGGACAAGAGACCCAGTACTTC
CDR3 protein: CASSGGQETQYF

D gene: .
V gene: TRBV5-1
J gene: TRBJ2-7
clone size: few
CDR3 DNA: TGCGCCAGCAGAGAACTGCAACAGGGTATATACGAGCAGTACTTC
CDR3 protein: CASRELQQGIYEQYF

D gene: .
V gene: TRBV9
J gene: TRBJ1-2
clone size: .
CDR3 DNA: TGTGCCAGCAGCACCCTCGGCAGCCTGGGCTACACCTTC
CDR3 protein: CASSTLGSLGYTF

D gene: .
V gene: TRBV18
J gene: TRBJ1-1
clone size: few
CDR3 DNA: TGTGCCAGCTCACAGTTGCCATTAAACGTGGGCACTGAAGCTTTCTTT
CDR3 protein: CASSQLPLNVGTEAFF

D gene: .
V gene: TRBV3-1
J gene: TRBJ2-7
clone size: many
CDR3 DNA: TGTGCCAGCAGCCAATCGCCAGCTACCTACGAGCAGTACTTC
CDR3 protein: CASSQSPATYEQYF

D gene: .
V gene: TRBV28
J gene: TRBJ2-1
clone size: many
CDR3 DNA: TGTGCCAGCAGTTCCCGACTAGACCCGGAAAATGAGCAGTTCTTC
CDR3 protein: CASSSRLDPENEQFF

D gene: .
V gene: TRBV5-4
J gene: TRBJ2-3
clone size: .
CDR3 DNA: TGTGCCAGCAGCTTGGTCCGCGGGTTTAGCACAGATACGCAGTATTTT
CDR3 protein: CASSLVRGFSTDTQYF